What follows describes a single T cell receptor beta chain. Its antigen remains unknown. This entry is derived from a study of shared clonotypes between healthy human individuals. Points from the study as a whole: Donor clonotype sharing was expected to depend on sequencing depth. Shared across a few donors were around 5% of the naive CD4 clonotypes.

The CDR3 runs to 15 residues. CDR1 SGHNT and CDR2 YYREEE come from the germline V gene (reference sequence). The V and J ends lost 0 bases and 4 bases, in that order; junction bases with no gene match: 4. The study drew its donors from healthy HIV-negative adults without recent acute infections or vaccinations. The study separated CD4+ cells into CD45RA+ naive and CD45RA-negative memory subsets. The table came from immunoSEQ multiplex PCR; TCRdb's copy has only in-frame clones and leaves some out. The sample includes 2,100,000 or so clones, approximately 94% of them seen just once. V and J are TRBV5-4 and TRBJ2-1, with TRBD2 matching over 7 bases. Sequencing used naive CD4+ T cells sorted from blood. Documented subset: CD45RA+ positively selected. This receptor was obtained from a man aged 18 to 30 in good health. The CDR3 sequence: CASSLDPSGYNEQFF. CDR3 DNA sequence: TGTGCCAGCAGCTTGGATCCTAGCGGTTACAATGAGCAGTTCTTC.